Below, 20 T cell receptor beta chains from the same sample are listed, as sequenced in a study of cytomegalovirus exposure and HLA in healthy donors. Primers included in the PCR were 60 Vbeta and 13 Jbeta primers. Only in-frame clones appear in the TCRdb table, and some are missing; sequencing was by immunoSEQ multiplex PCR. The sample contains 90,000 to 120,000 clones, over 9% of which appear only once. Sample: PBMCs. The source is a man aged 35 to 55 in good health and CMV-seropositive.

This clone appeared a few times. The chain carries TRBV6-4 and TRBJ1-2; 10 nucleotides line up with TRBD1. V lost 3 bases and J lost 7; bases outside the gene matches: 8. Germline-derived CDR1 and CDR2 are MRHNA and SNTAGT. There are 15 residues in the CDR3. The CDR3 spells CASSEAGTGVRGYTF. Written as DNA, the CDR3 is TGTGCCAGCAGTGAAGCCGGGACAGGGGTGCGTGGCTACACCTTC.

The CDR3 region is CASFPSGAFF. The CDR3 DNA reads as TGTGCCAGCTTCCCAAGCGGAGCTTTCTTT. This sequence joins TRBV6-1 and TRBJ1-1; no definite D call. The CDR3 length is 10 residues. Per germline, CDR1 MNHNS and CDR2 SASEGT. Trimming shortened V by 8 bases and J by 10 bases, and 11 bases separated the two germline ends.

This clone was recorded a few times. The chain uses TRBV28 and TRBJ1-1; 10 positions match TRBD1. Germline V CDR1 and CDR2: MDHEN, SYDVKM. V was pared by 2 bases and J by 0 bases, with 6 bases of the junction left unmatched. This CDR3 is 17 amino acids long. CDR3 loop: CASSLRRDRGMNTEAFF. The DNA of the CDR3 is TGTGCCAGCAGTTTACGTAGGGACAGGGGCATGAACACTGAAGCTTTCTTT.

Here the CDR3 reads CASSQTNTGTKTGELFF. The CDR3, as DNA: TGTGCCAGCAGCCAAACCAACACCGGGACTAAGACCGGGGAGCTGTTTTTT. This chain joins TRBV4-2 and TRBJ2-2; TRBD2 matches at 7 bases. There are 17 residues in the CDR3. V shed 2 bases, J shed 5 bases, and the junction held 11 bases outside the gene matches. From germline, CDR1 is LGHNA and CDR2 YNFKEQ.

In its sample, this clone was seen a few times. The chain is built from TRBV6-6 and TRBJ1-4; 8 bases match TRBD1. This CDR3 region has 15 residues. Germline V gives CDR1 MNHNY, CDR2 SVGAGI (reference sequence). The J segment lost 4 bases and the V segment lost 2 bases, leaving 3 bases of the junction unmatched. The CDR3 is CASSYRTGINEKLFF. Written as DNA, the CDR3 is TGTGCCAGCAGTTACAGGACAGGGATTAATGAAAAACTGTTTTTT.

J is TRBJ1-2 and V is TRBV28; D is undetermined. In germline, CDR1 is MDHEN, CDR2 SYDVKM. The CDR3 runs to 14 residues. V was clipped by 4 bases and J by 2 bases, with 11 bases between them. The DNA of the CDR3 is TGTGCCAGCAGTTCAGGCGCCAGCAACTATGGCTACACCTTC. Translation gives CASSSGASNYGYTF.

This clone has just a few counts. For the CDR3, the DNA is TGTGCCAGCAGCTTCCCCCTGCCGGGAGGACAGAACACCGGGGAGCTGTTTTTT. Translation gives CASSFPLPGGQNTGELFF. The genes are TRBV7-9 and TRBJ2-2, with 7 bases aligning to TRBD2. The germline CDR1 and CDR2 sequences are SEHNR and FQNEAQ (reference sequence). CDR3 length: 18 residues. V was pared by 3 bases and J by 1 base, with 11 bases of the junction left unmatched.

This clone has more than one count but fewer than ten. V is TRBV20-1 and J is TRBJ1-1; D is unclear. Germline V gene data show CDR1 as DFQATT and CDR2 as SNEGSKA (reference sequence). CDR3 length: 11 residues. Trimming removed 7 bases at V and 2 bases at J, with 8 bases between. The CDR3 region is CSVRGNTEAFF. The CDR3 coding sequence is TGCAGTGTACGGGGTAACACTGAAGCTTTCTTT.

The chain links TRBV5-6 to TRBJ1-5; 7 bases are shared with TRBD1. Germline trimming cut 5 bases from V and 5 bases from J; bases unmatched to any gene: 16. The CDR3 loop spans 17 amino acids. Germline values: CDR1 SGHDT, CDR2 YYEEEE. The CDR3 loop is CASRQWGQLGGYQPQHF. CDR3 bases: TGTGCCAGCAGACAGTGGGGACAGCTTGGGGGATATCAGCCCCAGCATTTT. The full variable domain, completed using reference TRBV5-6 and TRBJ1-5, is DAGVTQSPTHLIKTRGQQVTLRCSPKSGHDTVSWYQQALGQGPQFIFQYYEEEERQRGNFPDRFSGHQFPNYSSELNVNALLLGDSALYLCASRQWGQLGGYQPQHFGDGTRLSIL.

The rearrangement links TRBV19 to TRBJ2-7, with TRBD2 matching over 13 bases. The J segment lost 5 bases and the V segment lost 5 bases, leaving 9 bases of the junction unmatched. Germline CDR1 and CDR2: LNHDA and SQIVND (reference sequence). There are 16 residues in the CDR3. The CDR3 sequence: CASSPRLAGGPNEQYF. DNA of the CDR3: TGTGCCAGTAGTCCTAGACTAGCGGGAGGACCTAACGAGCAGTACTTC.

This clone has just a few counts. The chain recombines TRBV7-2 with TRBJ1-2; D may be TRBD1 (5 bases). The CDR3 is 14 amino acids. Per the germline V gene, CDR1 is SGHTA and CDR2 is FQGNSA. The V and J ends lost 1 base and 3 bases respectively, with 9 bases between them. The DNA for the CDR3 is TGTGCCAGCAGCTTAGAGGGGTTTGACTATGGCTACACCTTC. Translated, it gives CASSLEGFDYGYTF.

There are many counts of this clone. The gene calls are TRBV2 and TRBJ1-1, with 8 nucleotides matching TRBD1. Germline V gives CDR1 SNHLY, CDR2 FYNNEI. The CDR3 length is 15 residues. The J segment lost 5 bases and the V segment lost 4 bases, leaving 9 bases of the junction unmatched. CDR3 DNA sequence: TGTGCCAGCAGTGCCGGGACAGGTTCTTTTACTGAAGCTTTCTTT. Encoded protein: CASSAGTGSFTEAFF.

Only a few counts were recorded for this clone. This chain uses TRBV15 with TRBJ1-2, with 10 bases fitting TRBD1. This CDR3 has 15 amino acids. V shed 5 bases, J shed 3 bases, and the junction held 6 bases outside the gene matches. Germline values: CDR1 LNHNV, CDR2 YYDKDF (reference sequence). CDR3 DNA: TGTGCCACCAGCCCGACAGGGGGCTTTTACTATGGCTACACCTTC. This sequence encodes CATSPTGGFYYGYTF.

This clone has only a few counts. V is TRBV11-1 and J is TRBJ1-1, with 8 bases fitting TRBD1. Germline CDR1 is SGHAT and CDR2 is FQDESV (reference sequence). This CDR3 spans 13 amino acids. The V and J ends lost 5 bases and 11 bases, in that order; junction bases with no gene match: 10. CDR3 DNA: TGTGCCAGCAGCGTAAGAAGGACAGGGTTGGCTTTCTTT. Protein product: CASSVRRTGLAFF.

This clone was picked up a small number of times. This sample includes further DNA sequences coding for the same CDR3. The V call is TRBV6-4, the J call TRBJ2-3, with D maybe TRBD2 (6 bases). The V gene lost 2 bases and the J gene lost 0 bases, with 9 bases spanning the gap. Germline V gene data show CDR1 as MRHNA and CDR2 as SNTAGT. This CDR3 comprises 15 residues. The CDR3 sequence: CASSDGSGSTDTQYF. As DNA, the CDR3 is TGTGCCAGCAGTGACGGGAGCGGGAGCACAGATACGCAGTATTTT.

The table lists this clone with a few counts. The CDR3 is CASGGGGNTEAFF. DNA for the CDR3: TGTGCCAGCGGGGGCGGGGGAAACACTGAAGCTTTCTTT. This chain joins TRBV9 and TRBJ1-1, with D perhaps matching TRBD1 (6 bases). The CDR3 is 13 amino acids. Trimming took 7 bases from V and 2 from J, leaving 12 bases between them. The germline V gene encodes CDR1 SGDLS and CDR2 YYNGEE. The full variable domain, in which reference TRBV9 and TRBJ1-1 provide the parts outside the CDR3, is DSGVTQTPKHLITATGQRVTLRCSPRSGDLSVYWYQQSLDQGLQFLIQYYNGEERAKGNILERFSAQQFPDLHSELNLSSLELGDSALYFCASGGGGNTEAFFGQGTRLTVV.

J is TRBJ2-1 and V is TRBV5-1; 8 bases are shared with TRBD2. CDR3 length: 15 amino acids. The germline V gene encodes CDR1 SGHRS and CDR2 YFSETQ. J was trimmed by 5 bases and V by 5 bases; bases with no gene match: 9. This chain's CDR3 is CASREQRETHNEQFF. The DNA of the CDR3 is TGCGCCAGCAGGGAACAGCGGGAGACCCACAATGAGCAGTTCTTC.

This clone was found a few times. The chain joins TRBV29-1 to TRBJ2-1; 7 bases line up with TRBD2. J was trimmed by 5 bases and V by 3 bases; bases with no gene match: 16. Germline CDR1 is SQVTM and CDR2 is ANQGSEA. The CDR3 contains 17 residues. Here the CDR3 reads CSVDARLAALDHNEQFF. The CDR3, as DNA: TGCAGCGTTGATGCCAGACTAGCCGCCCTGGATCACAATGAGCAGTTCTTC.

This clone was recorded a few times. CDR3 nucleotide sequence: TGTGCCAGCAGCCAAGGTAGCGGGAGTAGGGGTGAGCAGTTCTTC. This gives the protein CASSQGSGSRGEQFF. This chain connects TRBV6-5 to TRBJ2-1; 9 bases agree with TRBD2. The germline V gene encodes CDR1 MNHEY and CDR2 SVGAGI. This CDR3 spans 15 amino acids. The junction had 12 bases not matched to a gene; V was cut back by 6 bases and J by 9 bases.

This clone has more than one count but fewer than ten. The chain links TRBV19 to TRBJ1-1; D call uncertain. Trimming removed 4 bases at V and 2 bases at J, with 8 bases between. There are 13 residues in the CDR3. Per the germline V gene, CDR1 is LNHDA and CDR2 is SQIVND (reference sequence). CDR3 sequence reads: CASSNSINTEAFF. The CDR3 DNA reads as TGTGCCAGTAGTAATAGTATAAACACTGAAGCTTTCTTT.